This entry concerns a single TCR beta chain. Its specificity is not known. This entry belongs to a study of cytomegalovirus exposure and HLA in healthy donors. Study-level background: Of all 400 or so donors who were genotyped, 81% belonged to the Caucasian-associated ancestry cluster.

The PCR made use of 60 Vbeta and 13 Jbeta primers. TCRdb keeps only in-frame clones here, not all; method: immunoSEQ multiplex PCR. This table has 60,000 or so clones, roughly 73% appearing once. The CDR3 consists of 13 residues. With 5 bases removed from V and 4 bases from J, the gap between germline ends came to 9 bases. The germline CDR1 and CDR2 sequences are MNHEY and SVGAGI. Findings and caveats of the study: Within a later analysis, the majority of CMV-associated TCR beta chains appeared HLA-restricted.

The chain employs TRBV6-5 and TRBJ1-3, with a tentative D call TRBD1 (5 bases). The sample taken for sequencing was PBMCs. The clonotype comes from a woman between 40 and 50 years old in good health and CMV-seropositive. The CDR3 sequence: CASSQQVGNTIYF. Here the CDR3 DNA reads TGTGCCAGCAGTCAACAGGTGGGAAACACCATATATTTT.